One T cell receptor beta chain is described in this entry. These data come from a study of blood T cell repertoires in COVID-19. Whole-study context: Spain, Italy and the United States supplied samples that represented acute and convalescent COVID-19.

Per the original methods: Amplification with reference gene primers provided the estimates of nucleated cell counts. Repertoires were generated with immunoSEQ multiplex PCR, while TCRdb's copy carries only in-frame clones and drops some. The DNA gave D and trimming, while V, J and clone size come from that table. The data hold a few hundred thousand clones, with more than 70% observed a single time. Germline loops: CDR1 SEHNR, CDR2 FQNEAQ (reference sequence). V was clipped by 2 bases and J by 1 base, with 12 bases between them. This CDR3 contains 15 residues. The TCR comes from a man in his forties or fifties with acute or convalescent COVID-19. V and J are TRBV7-9 and TRBJ2-7; D may be TRBD1 (5 bases). The sequencing sample was made of peripheral blood. The CDR3 sequence is CASSLQGHDSYEQYF. CDR3 nucleotide sequence: TGTGCCAGCAGCTTACAGGGCCACGATTCCTACGAGCAGTACTTC.